This entry features one T cell receptor (beta chain) sequence. Antigen specificity is unknown. A multiplex PCR was run with 60 Vbeta primers and 13 Jbeta primers. The method was immunoSEQ multiplex PCR; TCRdb's version includes in-frame clones alone and lacks a portion of them. The sample's table shows roughly 82,000 clones. V was pared by 10 bases and J by 6 bases, with 12 bases of the junction left unmatched. Germline CDR1 is SGHTA and CDR2 is FQGNSA. The CDR3 runs 15 residues. When sampled, the donors appeared nominally healthy, though they likely had unrecorded immune exposures. This sample is drawn from a study of cytomegalovirus exposure and HLA in healthy donors. Study-wide results and limits: The likely origin of a cluster of highly shared sequence variants was a sequencing artifact.

This chain connects TRBV7-2 to TRBJ2-2; 9 bases are shared with TRBD2. The sequence derives from a woman in her sixties or seventies in good health and CMV-seronegative. The sequenced material came from PBMCs. For the CDR3, the DNA is TGTGCCACTGGGCGGGAGGGCCGTGGCCCCGGGGAGCTGTTTTTT. Its translation is CATGREGRGPGELFF.